This TCR beta chain came from a study of CD8+CD57+ T cells in acquired aplastic anemia. Study in general: The average for DNA from sorted CD4+ and CD8+ cells was 3.2 ug.

Selection for sequencing was limited to patients who had shown CD8+CD57+ cell expansion by flow cytometry. Blood came from patients not yet given any therapy. The CDR3 is 14 residues long. Deletions cut 9 bases from V and 9 bases from J, with 21 bases between. Study-wide results and limits: Overlapping CD8+ CDR3 repertoires of patients and controls contained roughly 29 shared sequences.

This clonotype was counted ten times or more. The antigen is unknown. Researchers used genomic DNA as the template to profile TCR beta VDJ and CDR3. Using its own MiXCR run on the reads, TCRdb lists one record per CDR3 protein. The data hold hundreds of thousands of distinct CDR3 sequences, with under 40% observed a single time. The chain combines TRBV12-3 or TRBV12-4 with TRBJ1-5; possible D gene TRBD1, 6 bases. The sample consisted of sorted CD4+, CD8+, or CD8+CD57+ T cells (not recorded which) from PBMCs. This sequence was found in a human donor with aplastic anemia. CDR3 protein: CASATTGTMMPQHF. The CDR3 DNA sequence: TGTGCCAGTGCGACCACCGGGACAATGATGCCCCAGCATTTT.